The clone carrying this TCR beta chain was seen only a few times. The antigen is undetermined. TCR alpha and TCR beta cDNA libraries carrying sample barcodes and UMIs were produced by 5'RACE using constant-segment primers. TCRdb re-analysed the 5' RACE reads in MiXCR, keeping a single row per CDR3 protein. The table shows roughly 380,000 distinct CDR3 sequences, with around 28% occurring only once. The germline V gene encodes CDR1 SEHNR and CDR2 FQNEAQ (reference sequence). The V gene lost 7 bases and the J gene lost 4 bases, with 13 bases spanning the gap. CDR3 length: 14 residues. This sample was included in a study of T-cell memory formation after mild COVID-19. Study-level information: Among the donors, TCR clusters were largely specific to each donor. Whole-study findings and limits: In second-wave clones peaking day 37, SARS-CoV-2 specificity remained unconfirmed. From day 15 to 85, contracting clones were balanced between CD4 and CD8, whereas later expanders leaned toward CD4+.

The TCR was taken from an adult woman who had mild COVID-19 (a few samples of this study predate the infection). Cell type and time point are not known. The chain has TRBV7-9 and TRBJ2-2; D is possibly TRBD1 (5 bases). What was sequenced was PBMCs or a T cell subset sorted from them (not recorded which). The CDR3 sequence is CASNHGQGTGELFF. CDR3 nucleotide sequence: TGTGCCAGCAACCATGGCCAGGGCACCGGGGAGCTGTTTTTT.